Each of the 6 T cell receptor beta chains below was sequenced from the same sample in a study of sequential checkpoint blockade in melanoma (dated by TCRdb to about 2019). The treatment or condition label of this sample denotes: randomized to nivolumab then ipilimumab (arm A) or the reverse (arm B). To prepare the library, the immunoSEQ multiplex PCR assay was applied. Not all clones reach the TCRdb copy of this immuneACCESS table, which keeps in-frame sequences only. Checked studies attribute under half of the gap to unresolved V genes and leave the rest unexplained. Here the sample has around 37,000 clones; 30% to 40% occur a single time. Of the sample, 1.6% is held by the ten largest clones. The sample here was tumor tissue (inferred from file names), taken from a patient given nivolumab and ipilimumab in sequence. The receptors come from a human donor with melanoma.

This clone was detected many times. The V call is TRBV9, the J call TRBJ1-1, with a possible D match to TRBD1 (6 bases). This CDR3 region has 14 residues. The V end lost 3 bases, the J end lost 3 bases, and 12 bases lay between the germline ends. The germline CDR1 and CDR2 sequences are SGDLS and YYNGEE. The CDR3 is CASSGPGGHTEAFF. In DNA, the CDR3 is TGTGCCAGCAGCGGTCCCGGGGGCCACACTGAAGCTTTCTTT.

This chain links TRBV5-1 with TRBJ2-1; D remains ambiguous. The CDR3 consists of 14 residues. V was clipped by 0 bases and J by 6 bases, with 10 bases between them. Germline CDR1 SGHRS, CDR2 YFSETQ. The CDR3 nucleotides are TGCGCCAGCAGCTTGGTGAAGGGTAGCAATGAGCAGTTCTTC. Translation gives CASSLVKGSNEQFF. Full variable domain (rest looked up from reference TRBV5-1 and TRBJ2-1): KAGVTQTPRYLIKTRGQQVTLSCSPISGHRSVSWYQQTPGQGLQFLFEYFSETQRNKGNFPGRFSGRQFSNSRSEMNVSTLELGDSALYLCASSLVKGSNEQFFGPGTRLTVL.

The DNA of the CDR3 is TGCGCCATCCCACTGGGGGGTAGCGGGAGTTTCGGCACCGGGGAGCTGTTTTTT. Translation: CAIPLGGSGSFGTGELFF. The genes are TRBV5-1 and TRBJ2-2, with 9 bases lining up with TRBD2. The CDR3 sequence is 18 residues long. CDR1 and CDR2 from the germline V gene are SGHRS and YFSETQ. V dropped 9 bases and J dropped 4; count of bases not matched to a gene: 19.

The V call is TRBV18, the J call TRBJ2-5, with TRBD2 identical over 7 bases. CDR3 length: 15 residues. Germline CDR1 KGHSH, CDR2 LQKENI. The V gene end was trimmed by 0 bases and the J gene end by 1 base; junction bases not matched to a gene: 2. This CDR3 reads CASSPPGLIQETQYF. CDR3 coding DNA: TGTGCCAGCTCACCACCGGGACTAATCCAAGAGACCCAGTACTTC. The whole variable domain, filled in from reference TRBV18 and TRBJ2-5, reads NAGVMQNPRHLVRRRGQEARLRCSPMKGHSHVYWYRQLPEEGLKFMVYLQKENIIDESGMPKERFSAEFPKEGPSILRIQQVVRGDSAAYFCASSPPGLIQETQYFGPGTRLLVL.

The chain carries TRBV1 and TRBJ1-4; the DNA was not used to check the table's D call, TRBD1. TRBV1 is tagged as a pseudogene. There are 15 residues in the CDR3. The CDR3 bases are TGCGCCAGCAGCCAACTCAGGGGGGAGAATGAAAAACTGTTTTTT. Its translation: CASSQLRGENEKLFF.

The CDR3 spells CATSRQTGWNEQFF. Written as DNA, the CDR3 is TGTGCCACCAGCAGACAGACAGGGTGGAATGAGCAGTTCTTC. The chain uses TRBV15 and TRBJ2-1; 7 bases line up with TRBD1. CDR1 and CDR2 from the germline V gene are LNHNV and YYDKDF (reference sequence). This CDR3 has 14 amino acids. V was clipped by 2 bases and J by 7 bases; unmatched bases: 5.